In this sample, the clone carrying this T cell receptor beta chain turned up many times. As the library was built, unique molecular identifiers were attached to individual cDNA molecules. TCRdb re-called the RACE reads through MiXCR, storing one row per CDR3 protein. Of roughly 62,000 distinct CDR3 sequences listed, under 15% are singletons. This sample stems from a study of human T cells and chemical hapten exposure. Time point: patch test 3, about 24 weeks after DPC sensitization. The treatment denotes: therapeutic diphenylcyclopropenone sensitization with weekly scalp DPC. Germline loops: CDR1 MNHNY, CDR2 SVGAGI (reference sequence). CDR3 size: 18 residues. Trimming pared 0 bases from V and 0 bases from J, leaving 15 bases between.

This specimen was whole blood, taken in connection with sensitization to the hapten diphenylcyclopropenone (DPC). This chain connects TRBV6-6 to TRBJ1-5; D is perhaps TRBD1 (6 bases). This TCR derives from a man aged 25-45 years with alopecia areata. Some clones in this sample may be carry-over from other donors' samples. The CDR3 here is CASSYSAVQGHSNQPQHF. The DNA for the CDR3 is TGTGCCAGCAGTTACTCTGCGGTACAGGGACATAGCAATCAGCCCCAGCATTTT.